These 3 T cell receptor beta chains originate from one sample sequenced in a study of T-cell reconstitution after alpha-beta-depleted transplantation in children. Unique molecular identifiers tagged the TCRbeta library. MiXCR, run by TCRdb on the PCR reads, gives a single entry per CDR3 protein. The table records more than 250,000 distinct CDR3 sequences, 9.9% of them present only once. The sequencing here drew on PBMCs from the stem cell graft donor, taken from the stem cell graft. Receptors originate from a human donor who donated a stem cell graft to a child with SCID.

The chain couples TRBV27 to TRBJ2-1; 12 bases align to TRBD2. V lost 5 bases to trimming and J lost 4 bases; unmatched junction nucleotides: 6. The CDR3 is 16 residues long. From germline, CDR1 is MNHEY and CDR2 SMNVEV (reference sequence). For the CDR3, the DNA is TGTGCCAGCAGTCTAGCGGGGGGGGGTGGATACAATGAGCAGTTCTTC. This codes for CASSLAGGGGYNEQFF.

The sample holds many counts of this clonotype. V usage is TRBV5-4 and J usage is TRBJ2-2; TRBD1 agrees at 7 bases. Germline V gene sequence: CDR1 SGHNT, CDR2 YYREEE (reference sequence). The CDR3 is 15 amino acids. V was pared by 1 base and J by 3 bases, with 3 bases of the junction left unmatched. The CDR3 sequence is CASSLYRGDTGELFF. CDR3 in DNA: TGTGCCAGCAGCTTGTACAGGGGCGACACCGGGGAGCTGTTTTTT.

The rearrangement links TRBV6-5 to TRBJ2-7; D uncertain. Germline loops: CDR1 MNHEY, CDR2 SVGAGI. The CDR3 runs 13 residues. V was pared by 0 bases and J by 4 bases, with 7 bases between. The CDR3: CASSYSMSYEQYF. DNA for the CDR3: TGTGCCAGCAGTTACTCGATGAGTTACGAGCAGTACTTC.